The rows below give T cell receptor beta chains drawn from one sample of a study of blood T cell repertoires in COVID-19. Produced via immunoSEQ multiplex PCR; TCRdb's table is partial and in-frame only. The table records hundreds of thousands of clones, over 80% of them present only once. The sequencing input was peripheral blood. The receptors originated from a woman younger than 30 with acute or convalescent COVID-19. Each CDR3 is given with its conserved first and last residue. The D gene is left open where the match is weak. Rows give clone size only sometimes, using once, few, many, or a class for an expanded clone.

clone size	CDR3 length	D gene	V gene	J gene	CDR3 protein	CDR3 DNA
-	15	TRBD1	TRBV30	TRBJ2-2	CAWSGVRGYTGELFF	TGTGCCTGGAGCGGGGTCAGGGGGTACACCGGGGAGCTGTTTTTT
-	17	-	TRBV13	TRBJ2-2	CASSLLAASANTGELFF	TGTGCCAGCAGCTTACTGGCAGCCAGCGCGAACACCGGGGAGCTGTTTTTT
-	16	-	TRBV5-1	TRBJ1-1	CASSLAGGVRYTEAFF	TGCGCCAGCAGCTTGGCTGGGGGGGTTAGGTACACTGAAGCTTTCTTT
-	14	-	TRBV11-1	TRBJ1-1	CASSLGLSNTEAFF	TGTGCCAGCAGCTTAGGTCTTTCGAACACTGAAGCTTTCTTT
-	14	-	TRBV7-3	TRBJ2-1	CASSAHPTGVEQFF	TGTGCCAGCAGCGCTCACCCTACCGGGGTAGAGCAGTTCTTC
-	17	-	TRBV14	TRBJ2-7	CASSQALTALTSYEQYF	TGTGCCAGCAGCCAAGCTCTCACAGCCCTCACCTCCTACGAGCAGTACTTC
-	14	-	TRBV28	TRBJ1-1	CASSFVLPNTEAFF	TGTGCCAGCAGTTTTGTCCTCCCGAACACTGAAGCTTTCTTT
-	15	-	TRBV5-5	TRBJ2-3	CASSPTGGLTDTQYF	TGTGCCAGCAGCCCGACGGGGGGCCTCACAGATACGCAGTATTTT
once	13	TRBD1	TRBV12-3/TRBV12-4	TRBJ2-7	CASSRDRTYEQYF	TGTGCCAGCAGCCGGGACAGGACCTACGAGCAGTACTTC
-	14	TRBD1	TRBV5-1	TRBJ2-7	CASTNRGRAYEQYF	TGCGCCAGCACTAACAGGGGAAGGGCCTACGAGCAGTACTTC
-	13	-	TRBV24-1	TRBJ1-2	CATSTDRSYGYTF	TGTGCCACCAGTACCGACAGATCCTATGGCTACACCTTC
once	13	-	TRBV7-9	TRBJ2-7	CASSREDSYEQYF	TGTGCCAGCAGCCGCGAGGACAGCTACGAGCAGTACTTC
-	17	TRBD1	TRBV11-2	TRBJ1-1	CASSLVMGQGTDTEAFF	TGTGCCAGCAGCTTAGTTATGGGACAGGGGACGGACACTGAAGCTTTCTTT
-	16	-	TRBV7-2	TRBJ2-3	CASSLGGRGDTDTQYF	TGTGCCAGCAGCTTAGGTGGGCGGGGCGACACAGATACGCAGTATTTT
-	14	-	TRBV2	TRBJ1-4	CASNLDRLNEKLFF	TGTGCCAGCAACCTTGACAGGTTAAATGAAAAACTGTTTTTT
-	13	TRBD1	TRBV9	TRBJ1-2	CASSSRDSYGYTF	TGTGCCAGCAGCAGCCGGGACAGCTATGGCTACACCTTC
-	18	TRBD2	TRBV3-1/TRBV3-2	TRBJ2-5	CASSQEEKWMLAGGIQYF	TGTGCCAGCAGCCAAGAAGAGAAGTGGATGTTAGCGGGAGGCATCCAGTACTTC
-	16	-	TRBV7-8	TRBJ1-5	CASSAGLPGRNQPQHF	TGTGCCAGCAGCGCAGGGCTGCCAGGCCGCAATCAGCCCCAGCATTTT
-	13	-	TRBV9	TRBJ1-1	CASSFQGGTEAFF	TGTGCCAGCAGCTTTCAGGGTGGCACTGAAGCTTTCTTT
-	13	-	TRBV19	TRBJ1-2	CASRITANYGYTF	TGTGCCAGCAGGATTACGGCTAACTATGGCTACACCTTC
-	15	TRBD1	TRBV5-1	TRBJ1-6	CASSLGQGGNSPLHF	TGCGCCAGCAGCTTGGGACAGGGCGGTAATTCACCCCTCCACTTT
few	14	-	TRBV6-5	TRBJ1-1	CASSYGPVNTEAFF	TGTGCCAGCAGTTACGGCCCAGTGAACACTGAAGCTTTCTTT
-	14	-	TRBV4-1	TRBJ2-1	CASSAYYSYNEQFF	TGCGCCAGCAGCGCGTACTACTCCTACAATGAGCAGTTCTTC
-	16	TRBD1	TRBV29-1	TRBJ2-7	CSVSTGVRSSIYEQYF	TGCAGCGTATCGACAGGGGTGCGCTCCTCGATCTACGAGCAGTACTTC
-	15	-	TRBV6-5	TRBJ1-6	CASSYEFSYNSPLHF	TGTGCCAGCAGTTACGAGTTCTCCTATAATTCACCCCTCCACTTT
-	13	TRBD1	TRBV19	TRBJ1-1	CASSILRQGEAFF	TGTGCCAGTAGTATTCTCCGACAGGGAGAAGCTTTCTTT
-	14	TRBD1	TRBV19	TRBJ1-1	CASTTLDRGIEAFF	TGTGCCAGTACCACCCTGGACAGGGGGATTGAAGCTTTCTTT
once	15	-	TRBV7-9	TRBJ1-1	CASSPDRFLNTEAFF	TGTGCCAGCAGCCCAGACAGGTTTCTTAACACTGAAGCTTTCTTT
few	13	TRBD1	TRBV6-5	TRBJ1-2	CASRGQGKGGYTF	TGTGCCAGCAGAGGACAGGGAAAGGGGGGCTACACCTTC
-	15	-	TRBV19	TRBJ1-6	CASSITGTSDSPLHF	TGTGCCAGTAGTATAACCGGGACTTCGGATTCACCCCTCCACTTT
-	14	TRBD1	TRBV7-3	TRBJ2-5	CASSLTGQKETQYF	TGTGCCAGCAGCTTAACGGGACAGAAAGAGACCCAGTACTTC
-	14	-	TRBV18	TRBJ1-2	CASSPSGGDYGYTF	TGTGCCAGCTCCCCCTCGGGGGGTGACTATGGCTACACCTTC
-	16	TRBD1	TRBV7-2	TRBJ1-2	CASSLGGTAPSYGYTF	TGTGCCAGCAGCTTAGGGGGGACAGCACCCTCGTATGGCTACACCTTC
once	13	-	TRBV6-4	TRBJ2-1	CAIPGHPPNEQFF	TGTGCCATCCCAGGACACCCCCCCAATGAGCAGTTCTTC
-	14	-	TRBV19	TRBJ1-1	CASRTVGGTAEAFF	TGTGCCAGTAGAACCGTGGGGGGGACCGCTGAAGCTTTCTTT
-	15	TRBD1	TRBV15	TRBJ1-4	CATSRGGTGGEKLFF	TGTGCCACCAGCAGAGGGGGGACAGGGGGTGAAAAACTGTTTTTT
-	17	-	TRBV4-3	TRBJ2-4	CASSQVIGGAFKNIQYF	TGCGCCAGCAGCCAAGTAATAGGAGGGGCGTTCAAAAACATTCAGTACTTC